A single sample is the source of the 16 T cell receptor beta chains below, sequenced in a study of human T cells and chemical hapten exposure (dated by TCRdb to the early 2020s). The time point label of this sample denotes: patch test 1, 2 weeks after DPC sensitization. Read against the paper, the sample's treatment or condition label means: therapeutic diphenylcyclopropenone sensitization with weekly scalp DPC. The library was obtained by RACE. The sample was run on a NextSeq 500. In-frame beta chains were kept once TCRdb had trimmed the public reads at Q25 with fastp and called clones with MiXCR. Rows merge per CDR3 protein into single entries with the most common DNA and genes. The sample table lists some 120,000 distinct CDR3 sequences, about 12% of them with a count of one. The top ten hold 1.4% of the sample. This material consisted of whole blood, taken in connection with sensitization to the hapten diphenylcyclopropenone (DPC). The receptors derive from a woman aged 45-60 years with alopecia areata. Some clones in this sample may be carry-over from other donors' samples.

CDR3 in DNA: TGTGCCAGCAGTTTACCGTCCAGGGCTGGAGGCGAGCAGTACTTC. Residues: CASSLPSRAGGEQYF. This chain joins TRBV28 and TRBJ2-7; either TRBD1 or TRBD2 may fit D (5 bases each). Between the trimmed V and J ends, which lost 2 bases and 6 bases, there was a span of 17 bases. The length of the CDR3 is 15 residues. CDR1 and CDR2 (germline): MDHEN, SYDVKM.

This clonotype was detected many times. V usage is TRBV2 and J usage is TRBJ2-4; TRBD2 might be the D (6 bases). Germline loops: CDR1 SNHLY, CDR2 FYNNEI. V lost 8 bases and J lost 5, with 13 bases in between. The CDR3 has 13 amino acids. This CDR3 is CASSGARENIQYF. The DNA for the CDR3 is TGTGCCAGCTCGGGAGCAAGGGAAAACATTCAGTACTTC.

This chain joins TRBV11-2 and TRBJ2-2; no reliable D call. Germline CDR1 reads SGHAT; CDR2 reads FQNNGV. The CDR3 is 13 amino acids. The V end lost 0 bases, the J end lost 13 bases, and 12 bases lay between the germline ends. The CDR3 here is CASSLDRPYGLFF. For the CDR3, the DNA is TGTGCCAGCAGCTTAGATAGGCCCTACGGGCTGTTTTTT.

Written as DNA, the CDR3 is TGTGCCAGCAGCTTCGTTAGCGGGGGTATGGATACGCAGTATTTT. It translates to CASSFVSGGMDTQYF. This chain connects TRBV5-4 to TRBJ2-3; TRBD2 aligns across 9 bases. The germline CDR1 and CDR2 sequences are SGHNT and YYREEE (reference sequence). CDR3 size: 15 residues. V was clipped by 2 bases and J by 6 bases; unmatched bases: 7.

This clonotype appeared a few times. The chain has TRBV18 and TRBJ1-2; 9 bases are a match to TRBD1. The CDR3 loop spans 17 amino acids. Looked up from germline, CDR1 is KGHSH and CDR2 is LQKENI. V trimming: 4 bases; J trimming: 0 bases; junction bases outside the gene matches: 9. CDR3 amino acids: CASSRGTGTVANYGYTF. The DNA of the CDR3 is TGTGCCAGCTCACGGGGGACAGGGACGGTAGCTAACTATGGCTACACCTTC.

This chain joins TRBV20-1 and TRBJ1-2; 8 bases agree with TRBD1. V was pared by 5 bases and J by 3 bases, with 8 bases of the junction left unmatched. This CDR3 has 14 residues. The V gene's germline CDR1 is DFQATT and CDR2 SNEGSKA (reference sequence). The CDR3 protein is CSALRTGRDYGYTF. CDR3 in DNA: TGCAGTGCTCTAAGGACAGGGAGGGACTATGGCTACACCTTC.

This clonotype was seen more than once but under ten times. This chain links TRBV2 with TRBJ1-6; 8 bases line up with TRBD1. Trimming took 6 bases from V and 6 from J; bases not matched to a gene: 1. Germline CDR1 reads SNHLY; CDR2 reads FYNNEI. The CDR3 has 13 amino acids. CDR3 in DNA: TGTGCCAGCAGGGACAGGGCTAATTCACCCCTCCACTTT. Protein: CASRDRANSPLHF.

This clonotype turned up a few times. The V gene is TRBV29-1, the J gene TRBJ1-4, with D possibly matching TRBD1 (5 bases). Germline CDR1 SQVTM, CDR2 ANQGSEA. Deletions cut 6 bases from V and 2 bases from J, with 13 bases between. The CDR3 totals 14 residues. CDR3 loop: CSVPGRGTNEKLFF. CDR3 DNA: TGCAGCGTCCCGGGACGAGGTACTAATGAAAAACTGTTTTTT.

The table lists this clonotype with many counts. The chain is built from TRBV21-1 and TRBJ2-5; TRBD1 reflects the table's D call only, with no check against the DNA. TRBV21-1 is a known pseudogene. CDR3 length: 16 residues. CDR3 sequence (DNA): TGTGCCAGCAGCTATCTCGGGCGGGGGACCCAAGAGACCCAGTACTTC. It specifies CASSYLGRGTQETQYF.

The genes are TRBV20-1 and TRBJ2-7, with D possibly TRBD2 on 5 matching bases. From germline, CDR1 is DFQATT and CDR2 SNEGSKA (reference sequence). The CDR3 has 12 amino acids. V was clipped by 5 bases and J by 3 bases, with 11 bases between them. The CDR3 sequence is CSAEGLLYEQYF. CDR3 coding DNA: TGCAGTGCTGAAGGACTCCTCTACGAGCAGTACTTC.

This sequence joins TRBV11-2 and TRBJ2-2; D is unclear. V lost 2 bases and J 1 base, leaving 5 bases between the germline ends. Germline lookup yields CDR1 SGHAT and CDR2 FQNNGV. This CDR3 contains 14 residues. The CDR3 DNA reads as TGTGCCAGCAGCTTATTCAGGAACACCGGGGAGCTGTTTTTT. Encoded protein: CASSLFRNTGELFF.

This clonotype was seen many times. The genes are TRBV2 and TRBJ2-2; D is undetermined. This CDR3 is built from 13 residues. The germline V gene encodes CDR1 SNHLY and CDR2 FYNNEI. Trimming left V 1 base short and J 5 bases short, with 5 bases between. The chain's CDR3 is CASSEEETGELFF. CDR3 coding DNA: TGTGCCAGCAGTGAAGAGGAGACCGGGGAGCTGTTTTTT.

The sample holds a few counts of this clonotype. The chain employs TRBV14 and TRBJ1-6; D possibly corresponds to TRBD1 (6 bases). Germline V gene sequence: CDR1 SGHDN, CDR2 FVKESK. This CDR3 is built from 17 residues. The V and J ends lost 0 bases and 9 bases respectively, with 18 bases between them. The CDR3 here is CASSQEGWAGVGSPLHF. The CDR3 nucleotides are TGTGCCAGCAGCCAAGAGGGTTGGGCAGGGGTAGGTTCACCCCTCCACTTT.

This clonotype was observed many times. This chain connects TRBV18 to TRBJ2-7; the match to TRBD2 covers 7 bases. The CDR3 has 13 residues. The V and J ends lost 3 bases and 6 bases, in that order; junction bases with no gene match: 5. The germline gives CDR1 KGHSH, CDR2 LQKENI. The CDR3: CASSPGAGSEQYF. The CDR3 nucleotides read TGTGCCAGCTCACCTGGAGCGGGGAGCGAGCAGTACTTC. Full variable domain (outside the CDR3, taken from reference TRBV18 and TRBJ2-7): NAGVMQNPRHLVRRRGQEARLRCSPMKGHSHVYWYRQLPEEGLKFMVYLQKENIIDESGMPKERFSAEFPKEGPSILRIQQVVRGDSAAYFCASSPGAGSEQYFGPGTRLTVT.

This chain connects TRBV7-2 to TRBJ2-3; 8 nucleotides match TRBD1. The CDR3 is 15 residues long. Germline assignment: CDR1 SGHTA and CDR2 FQGNSA. J lost 1 base, V lost 5 bases, and 5 bases had no gene match. The DNA for the CDR3 is TGTGCCAGCAGCCCCCAGGGGGCTGGCACAGATACGCAGTATTTT. It codes for CASSPQGAGTDTQYF.

This chain connects TRBV19 to TRBJ1-5; possibly TRBD1 for D (5 bases). V was trimmed by 5 bases and J by 2 bases, leaving 22 bases between them. Germline V lookup: CDR1 LNHDA, CDR2 SQIVND (reference sequence). This CDR3 is built from 18 residues. CDR3 sequence: CASSDQGLNLFGNQPQHF. CDR3 nucleotides: TGTGCCAGTAGTGACCAGGGACTGAACTTGTTTGGCAATCAGCCCCAGCATTTT.